The 9 T cell receptor beta chains presented below share a single source sample, sequenced in a study of liver allograft versus peripheral blood T cells. In the study overall: In transplanted livers, T cell receptor repertoires were compared with those found in the recipients' peripheral blood.

In TCRdb, the reads were re-called with MiXCR into one record per CDR3 protein. The sample records more than 10,000 distinct CDR3 sequences, under 20% being singletons. These receptors all come from a human patient who had a liver transplant. Some T cells may originate from the graft donor.

The V call is TRBV14, the J call TRBJ2-5; 12 positions match TRBD2. The CDR3 totals 16 residues. J was trimmed by 3 bases and V by 4 bases; bases with no gene match: 6. Germline V gives CDR1 SGHDN, CDR2 FVKESK. CDR3 in DNA: TGTGCCAGCAGCCCCTTACGACTAGCGGGAGAAGAGACCCAGTACTTC. Protein: CASSPLRLAGEETQYF.

By share of the sample, this clonotype is medium-sized (0.01 to 0.1%). V and J are TRBV29-1 and TRBJ2-1; TRBD2 agrees at 11 bases. The ends lost 5 bases at V and 6 bases at J; junction bases unmatched: 9. Germline assignment: CDR1 SQVTM and CDR2 ANQGSEA. The CDR3 contains 15 residues. CDR3 residues: CSVSQGLAGLNEQFF. CDR3 DNA sequence: TGCAGCGTTTCCCAAGGACTAGCGGGCCTCAATGAGCAGTTCTTC.

This clonotype is deemed medium-sized. CDR3 in DNA: TGTGCCACCAGTGATTCTACCGGGACTAGCGGGAGGGCATTCGCCAATGAGCAGTTCTTC. It encodes CATSDSTGTSGRAFANEQFF. The chain links TRBV24-1 to TRBJ2-1, with 16 bases that match TRBD2. Germline V lookup: CDR1 KGHDR, CDR2 SFDVKD. The CDR3 is made up of 20 amino acids. The V segment lost 2 bases and the J segment 6 bases; nucleotides outside the gene matches: 12.

By its share, this clonotype is medium-sized. This rearrangement joins TRBV18 to TRBJ2-7; weak D call: TRBD1 (7 bases). The germline gives CDR1 KGHSH, CDR2 LQKENI. The CDR3 loop spans 15 amino acids. V shed 0 bases and J shed 3 bases, with 12 bases lying between them. The CDR3 reads CASSPPSQGGYEQYF. The CDR3 coding sequence is TGTGCCAGCTCACCACCGTCGCAGGGGGGCTACGAGCAGTACTTC.

By share of the sample, this clonotype is medium-sized (0.01 to 0.1%). The CDR3 DNA reads as TGCAGCGTCTGGGAAGGAGGGTCTCAGCCCCAGCATTTT. It yields the protein CSVWEGGSQPQHF. The V and J genes are TRBV29-1 and TRBJ1-5; no clear D gene. The V end lost 6 bases, the J end lost 6 bases, and 15 bases lay between the germline ends. This CDR3 contains 13 residues. The germline V gene encodes CDR1 SQVTM and CDR2 ANQGSEA.

By proportion, this clonotype is medium-sized. The genes are TRBV5-6 and TRBJ2-3; TRBD2 matches 14 bases. CDR1 SGHDT and CDR2 YYEEEE come from the germline V gene. The junction had 13 bases not matched to a gene; V was cut back by 3 bases and J by 4 bases. The CDR3 is 19 amino acids. The DNA for the CDR3 is TGTGCCAGCAGCTCCCCGACTAGCGGGGGGGGAATGGTTTCAGATACGCAGTATTTT. Translated: CASSSPTSGGGMVSDTQYF.

This clonotype appeared a few times. The chain has TRBV5-4 and TRBJ2-5, with 13 bases identical to TRBD2. The germline CDR1 and CDR2 sequences are SGHNT and YYREEE (reference sequence). This CDR3 spans 16 amino acids. J lost 3 bases, V lost 4 bases, and 6 bases had no gene match. The CDR3 coding sequence is TGTGCCAGCAGCCCCGGACTAGCGGGAGTAAAAGAGACCCAGTACTTC. This sequence encodes CASSPGLAGVKETQYF.

This clonotype has at least ten counts. J is TRBJ2-2 and V is TRBV5-6; D possibly corresponds to TRBD2 (5 bases). Germline V lookup: CDR1 SGHDT, CDR2 YYEEEE. Trimming shortened V by 3 bases and J by 8 bases, and 20 bases separated the two germline ends. The CDR3 contains 16 residues. CDR3 DNA: TGTGCCAGCAGCTCGCCCCGGGATACTCTAGCTGGGGAGCTGTTTTTT. Protein sequence: CASSSPRDTLAGELFF. The whole variable domain, filled in from reference TRBV5-6 and TRBJ2-2, reads DAGVTQSPTHLIKTRGQQVTLRCSPKSGHDTVSWYQQALGQGPQFIFQYYEEEERQRGNFPDRFSGHQFPNYSSELNVNALLLGDSALYLCASSSPRDTLAGELFFGEGSRLTVL.

This clonotype was picked up many times. An end of the junction differs from the germline gene, which may be a read error. The chain carries TRBV19 and TRBJ2-5; no clear D. In germline, CDR1 is LNHDA, CDR2 SQIVND (reference sequence). This CDR3 is built from 14 residues. In DNA, the CDR3 is TGTGCCAGTAGTTCTAGGGCCCCTCAAGGGACCCAGTACTTC. This translates into CASSSRAPQGTQYF.